The 19 T cell receptor beta chains below come from one sample, sequenced in a study of cytomegalovirus exposure and HLA in healthy donors. The protocol was immunoSEQ multiplex PCR, while the TCRdb copy is restricted to in-frame clones and leaves out a portion. The sample contains 38,000 or so clones, 85% to 95% of which appear only once. Source material: PBMCs. The receptors were gathered from a man between 18 and 35 years old in good health and CMV-seronegative.

This chain uses TRBV6-5 with TRBJ1-1; D is undetermined. Trimming removed 10 bases from V and 0 bases from J, with 12 bases in between. Germline V lookup: CDR1 MNHEY, CDR2 SVGAGI. CDR3 length equals 13 residues. The CDR3 here is CATASQLNTEAFF. The CDR3 nucleotides read TGTGCCACCGCGTCACAGTTGAACACTGAAGCTTTCTTT.

The chain employs TRBV18 and TRBJ2-7, with TRBD2 matching 11 bases. Looked up from germline, CDR1 is KGHSH and CDR2 is LQKENI. This CDR3 region has 16 residues. V trimming: 0 bases; J trimming: 2 bases; junction bases outside the gene matches: 3. CDR3 in DNA: TGTGCCAGCTCACCACCTAGCGGGGGGGCGCCCTACGAGCAGTACTTC. It translates to CASSPPSGGAPYEQYF. The full variable domain, with the rest looked up from reference TRBV18 and TRBJ2-7, is NAGVMQNPRHLVRRRGQEARLRCSPMKGHSHVYWYRQLPEEGLKFMVYLQKENIIDESGMPKERFSAEFPKEGPSILRIQQVVRGDSAAYFCASSPPSGGAPYEQYFGPGTRLTVT.

The chain has TRBV11-2 and TRBJ1-1; D possibly corresponds to TRBD1 (6 bases). This CDR3 comprises 15 residues. The V end was cut by 5 bases, the J end by 4 bases, with 17 bases between. Germline lookup yields CDR1 SGHAT and CDR2 FQNNGV. CDR3 in DNA: TGTGCCAGCAGCATACCCTGGGCAGGGGCCACTGAAGCTTTCTTT. It yields the protein CASSIPWAGATEAFF.

The chain uses TRBV7-2 and TRBJ2-2; TRBD2 matches 8 bases. Germline V lookup: CDR1 SGHTA, CDR2 FQGNSA. J gave up 4 bases and V 5 bases, and 6 bases lay outside the gene matches. The CDR3 length is 15 residues. Here the CDR3 DNA reads TGTGCCAGCAGCAATTTTCTAGCGGGCACCGGGGAGCTGTTTTTT. Protein product: CASSNFLAGTGELFF.

The chain has TRBV11-2 and TRBJ2-7; TRBD1 might be the D (6 bases). V gave up 5 bases and J gave up 0 bases, with 14 bases separating them. Per germline, CDR1 SGHAT and CDR2 FQNNGV. The CDR3 runs to 15 residues. The CDR3 DNA follows: TGTGCCAGCAGCCCCCGAAGACAGGCCTCCTACGAGCAGTACTTC. Amino acid sequence: CASSPRRQASYEQYF. Full variable domain (missing parts from reference TRBV11-2 and TRBJ2-7): EAGVAQSPRYKIIEKRQSVAFWCNPISGHATLYWYQQILGQGPKLLIQFQNNGVVDDSQLPKDRFSAERLKGVDSTLKIQPAKLEDSAVYLCASSPRRQASYEQYFGPGTRLTVT.

This clone has just one count. This rearrangement joins TRBV6-5 to TRBJ2-5; D possibly corresponds to TRBD1 (5 bases). The V and J ends lost 6 bases and 5 bases respectively, with 10 bases between them. The CDR3 sequence is 12 residues long. The germline CDR1 and CDR2 sequences are MNHEY and SVGAGI. CDR3 region: CASSQTVETQYF. The CDR3 DNA is TGTGCCAGCAGCCAGACAGTCGAGACCCAGTACTTC.

The chain combines TRBV7-9 with TRBJ1-2, with a weak D call TRBD1 (5 bases). Trimming cost V 10 bases and J 0 bases, with 9 bases left between them. From germline, CDR1 is SEHNR and CDR2 FQNEAQ (reference sequence). The CDR3 is 12 amino acids. The CDR3: CATGGANYGYTF. The DNA of the CDR3 is TGTGCCACTGGAGGGGCTAACTATGGCTACACCTTC.

The chain recombines TRBV7-3 with TRBJ1-2, with a weak D call TRBD1 (5 bases). CDR3 length: 14 residues. Germline values: CDR1 SGHTA, CDR2 FQGTGA. Trimming took 5 bases from V and 7 from J, leaving 17 bases between them. CDR3 sequence: CASSATTGGSGYTF. The CDR3 DNA reads as TGTGCCAGCAGCGCGACCACCGGGGGTAGTGGCTACACCTTC.

This sequence joins TRBV7-9 and TRBJ1-1, with a tentative D call TRBD1 (5 bases). CDR3 size: 15 residues. V lost 3 bases, J lost 1 base, and 12 bases lay in between. Germline CDR1 and CDR2: SEHNR and FQNEAQ (reference sequence). The CDR3, as DNA: TGTGCCAGCAGCTTCACAGGTGCCCAGAACACTGAAGCTTTCTTT. It specifies CASSFTGAQNTEAFF.

The chain links TRBV28 to TRBJ1-3; tentatively, D is TRBD1 (5 bases). Germline CDR1 MDHEN, CDR2 SYDVKM. V lost 1 base and J 8 bases, leaving 9 bases between the germline ends. The CDR3 spans 13 residues. The CDR3: CASSLSLGDTIYF. The CDR3, as DNA: TGTGCCAGCAGTTTATCCCTAGGGGACACCATATATTTT.

The chain links TRBV28 to TRBJ2-1; no clear D. The CDR3 covers 12 residues. Germline CDR1 is MDHEN and CDR2 is SYDVKM. V lost 3 bases to trimming and J lost 9 bases, with 9 bases between them. DNA of the CDR3: TGTGCCAGCAGTTTGTTAGTTACTGAGCAGTTCTTC. Residues: CASSLLVTEQFF.

The chain joins TRBV11-2 to TRBJ2-3; maybe TRBD2 (5 bases). CDR3 length: 17 residues. CDR1 and CDR2 from the germline V gene are SGHAT and FQNNGV. The ends were cut back, 2 bases at V and 2 bases at J, with 17 bases in the middle. This CDR3 is CASSLIFSEGNTDTQYF. The CDR3 nucleotides read TGTGCCAGCAGCTTAATTTTCAGCGAGGGTAACACAGATACGCAGTATTTT.

The rearrangement joins TRBV11-3 to TRBJ2-6, with D possibly being TRBD2 (5 bases). The germline V gene encodes CDR1 SGHNT and CDR2 YENEEA. CDR3 size: 17 residues. Trimming removed 3 bases at V and 1 base at J, with 13 bases between. The CDR3 here is CASSFTAVTSGANVLTF. In DNA, the CDR3 is TGTGCCAGCAGCTTCACAGCGGTCACGTCTGGGGCCAACGTCCTGACTTTC.

This sequence joins TRBV30 and TRBJ2-3; no reliable D call. The CDR3 length is 12 residues. Germline-derived CDR1 and CDR2 are GTSNPN and SVGIG (reference sequence). V lost 0 bases to trimming and J lost 7 bases, with 8 bases between them. CDR3 loop: CAWSVGGNTQYF. For the CDR3, the DNA is TGTGCCTGGAGTGTTGGCGGAAATACGCAGTATTTT.

The chain is built from TRBV18 and TRBJ1-5; tentative D call: TRBD1 (5 bases). Germline V gives CDR1 KGHSH, CDR2 LQKENI. CDR3 length equals 14 residues. V was pared by 2 bases and J by 6 bases, with 11 bases between. The CDR3 DNA is TGTGCCAGCTCACCAGCGCAGGGCTCTCAGCCCCAGCATTTT. Protein: CASSPAQGSQPQHF.

The chain links TRBV5-6 to TRBJ1-1, with D maybe TRBD1 (5 bases). The CDR3 runs to 14 residues. The V gene's germline CDR1 is SGHDT and CDR2 YYEEEE. The V gene lost 2 bases and the J gene lost 0 bases, with 8 bases spanning the gap. The CDR3: CASSFWGVNTEAFF. The DNA for the CDR3 is TGTGCCAGCAGCTTCTGGGGCGTGAACACTGAAGCTTTCTTT.

The rearrangement uses TRBV6-5 and TRBJ1-1; no reliable D call. Trimming pared 2 bases from V and 4 bases from J, leaving 8 bases between. The CDR3 length is 13 residues. The V gene's germline CDR1 is MNHEY and CDR2 SVGAGI. The CDR3 here is CASSYAASTEAFF. The CDR3 bases are TGTGCCAGCAGTTACGCGGCTAGCACTGAAGCTTTCTTT.

The chain employs TRBV5-5 and TRBJ2-2; TRBD2 matches at 13 bases. The CDR3 is 17 amino acids. Germline CDR1 and CDR2: SGHKS and YYEKEE (reference sequence). V lost 4 bases, J lost 4 bases, and 7 bases stayed unmatched. CDR3 protein: CASSRLTSGGVTGELFF. The CDR3 DNA follows: TGTGCCAGCAGCCGCCTAACTAGCGGGGGGGTCACCGGGGAGCTGTTTTTT.

The chain recombines TRBV19 with TRBJ2-1; 8 nucleotides line up with TRBD2. CDR1 LNHDA and CDR2 SQIVND come from the germline V gene (reference sequence). CDR3 length: 15 amino acids. V lost 5 bases, J lost 0 bases, and 3 bases stayed unmatched. The CDR3 loop reads CASSASGSSYNEQFF. The CDR3 DNA reads as TGTGCCAGTAGTGCGAGCGGGAGCTCCTACAATGAGCAGTTCTTC.